The rows below give T cell receptor beta chains drawn from one sample of a study of blood T cell repertoires in COVID-19. Clones were sequenced by immunoSEQ multiplex PCR, and TCRdb holds only the in-frame ones, with some missing. The table has about 98,000 clones, around 75% seen once. The source material was peripheral blood. These receptors were obtained from a man between 65 and 80 years old with acute or convalescent COVID-19. Each CDR3 is given with its conserved first and last residue. The order of the fields is J gene, clone size, D gene, V gene, CDR3 protein, CDR3 DNA. The D gene is left open where the match is weak. Size is stated for part of the rows, as once, few or many counts, or as a class when the clone is expanded.

j_call: TRBJ1-2
clone_size: NA
d_call: NA
v_call: TRBV5-8
cdr3_aa: CASSSYSYGYTF
cdr3_nt: TGTGCCAGCAGCTCGTATTCCTATGGCTACACCTTC

j_call: TRBJ2-5
clone_size: NA
d_call: TRBD2
v_call: TRBV9
cdr3_aa: CASSAFLGEGETQYF
cdr3_nt: TGTGCCAGCAGTGCCTTTCTAGGGGAGGGGGAGACCCAGTACTTC

j_call: TRBJ1-5
clone_size: NA
d_call: TRBD1
v_call: TRBV15
cdr3_aa: CATSRVYGQVYNQPQHF
cdr3_nt: TGTGCCACCAGCAGAGTTTACGGACAGGTTTACAATCAGCCCCAGCATTTT

j_call: TRBJ2-4
clone_size: NA
d_call: TRBD1
v_call: TRBV7-8
cdr3_aa: CASGTGTGLFGKNIQYF
cdr3_nt: TGTGCCAGCGGGACCGGGACAGGCCTCTTTGGCAAAAACATTCAGTACTTC

j_call: TRBJ1-1
clone_size: NA
d_call: TRBD1
v_call: TRBV9
cdr3_aa: CASSVTGGVGTEAFF
cdr3_nt: TGTGCCAGCAGCGTTACAGGGGGCGTTGGCACTGAAGCTTTCTTT

j_call: TRBJ2-5
clone_size: NA
d_call: NA
v_call: TRBV9
cdr3_aa: CASSVGGQETQYF
cdr3_nt: TGTGCCAGCAGCGTAGGCGGGCAAGAGACCCAGTACTTC

j_call: TRBJ1-5
clone_size: NA
d_call: TRBD1
v_call: TRBV19
cdr3_aa: CASSTDRGRWDQPQHF
cdr3_nt: TGTGCCAGTAGTACGGACAGGGGGCGCTGGGATCAGCCCCAGCATTTT

j_call: TRBJ1-3
clone_size: NA
d_call: NA
v_call: TRBV7-8
cdr3_aa: CASSAQGGSGNTIYF
cdr3_nt: TGTGCCAGCAGCGCCCAAGGGGGCTCTGGAAACACCATATATTTT

j_call: TRBJ2-1
clone_size: NA
d_call: TRBD2
v_call: TRBV10-3
cdr3_aa: CAITGTSGSGEQFF
cdr3_nt: TGTGCCATCACTGGGACTAGCGGGAGCGGGGAGCAGTTCTTC

j_call: TRBJ1-2
clone_size: NA
d_call: NA
v_call: TRBV5-6
cdr3_aa: CASSLASGVEDYTF
cdr3_nt: TGTGCCAGCAGCTTGGCCTCAGGGGTAGAGGACTACACCTTC

j_call: TRBJ1-2
clone_size: once
d_call: NA
v_call: TRBV28
cdr3_aa: CASSLVGRALTSGYTF
cdr3_nt: TGTGCCAGCAGTTTAGTCGGCAGGGCGCTTACAAGTGGCTACACCTTC

j_call: TRBJ2-2
clone_size: NA
d_call: TRBD2
v_call: TRBV6-2/TRBV6-3
cdr3_aa: CASRPSGTGELFF
cdr3_nt: TGTGCCAGCAGGCCTAGCGGCACCGGGGAGCTGTTTTTT

j_call: TRBJ2-6
clone_size: many
d_call: TRBD1
v_call: TRBV2
cdr3_aa: CASSLQGPNSGANVLTF
cdr3_nt: TGTGCCAGCAGTCTACAGGGGCCTAACTCTGGGGCCAACGTCCTGACTTTC

j_call: TRBJ2-3
clone_size: NA
d_call: NA
v_call: TRBV24-1
cdr3_aa: CATRDALASDTQYF
cdr3_nt: TGTGCCACCCGGGACGCACTAGCATCAGATACGCAGTATTTT

j_call: TRBJ2-1
clone_size: NA
d_call: NA
v_call: TRBV7-7
cdr3_aa: CASSLNRDNEQFF
cdr3_nt: TGTGCTAGCAGCTTAAACAGGGACAATGAGCAGTTCTTC

j_call: TRBJ1-3
clone_size: NA
d_call: NA
v_call: TRBV5-1
cdr3_aa: CASSLFGLPSGNTIYF
cdr3_nt: TGCGCCAGCAGCTTGTTCGGTTTACCCTCTGGAAACACCATATATTTT

j_call: TRBJ1-5
clone_size: NA
d_call: NA
v_call: TRBV7-2
cdr3_aa: CASSGEVVQPQHF
cdr3_nt: TGTGCCAGCAGCGGTGAGGTTGTCCAGCCCCAGCATTTT

j_call: TRBJ2-1
clone_size: NA
d_call: TRBD2
v_call: TRBV24-1
cdr3_aa: CATSDLLAGGYNEQFF
cdr3_nt: TGTGCCACCAGTGATCTCCTAGCGGGCGGTTACAATGAGCAGTTCTTC

j_call: TRBJ1-1
clone_size: NA
d_call: TRBD1
v_call: TRBV6-5
cdr3_aa: CASSYIGQDGAFF
cdr3_nt: TGTGCCAGCAGTTATATAGGACAGGATGGAGCTTTCTTT

j_call: TRBJ2-1
clone_size: once
d_call: TRBD1
v_call: TRBV7-2
cdr3_aa: CASSPIGQGSYNEQFF
cdr3_nt: TGTGCCAGCAGCCCTATAGGACAGGGCTCATACAATGAGCAGTTCTTC

j_call: TRBJ1-4
clone_size: NA
d_call: TRBD1
v_call: TRBV5-6
cdr3_aa: CASSTLTGGTNEKLFF
cdr3_nt: TGTGCCAGCAGCACGTTGACAGGGGGCACTAATGAAAAACTGTTTTTT

j_call: TRBJ2-5
clone_size: NA
d_call: NA
v_call: TRBV18
cdr3_aa: CASSPRFLGVQETQYF
cdr3_nt: TGTGCCAGCTCACCACGGTTTCTCGGGGTTCAAGAGACCCAGTACTTC

j_call: TRBJ1-5
clone_size: once
d_call: NA
v_call: TRBV7-2
cdr3_aa: CASSPRGEPQHF
cdr3_nt: TGTGCCAGCAGCCCCCGGGGGGAGCCCCAGCATTTT

j_call: TRBJ2-7
clone_size: NA
d_call: NA
v_call: TRBV28
cdr3_aa: CASSTTSSYEQYF
cdr3_nt: TGTGCCAGCAGTACCACCAGCTCCTACGAGCAGTACTTC

j_call: TRBJ2-3
clone_size: few
d_call: TRBD1
v_call: TRBV11-2
cdr3_aa: CASSQDRVLGTQYF
cdr3_nt: TGTGCCAGCAGCCAGGACAGGGTACTAGGCACGCAGTATTTT

j_call: TRBJ2-1
clone_size: NA
d_call: NA
v_call: TRBV2
cdr3_aa: CASRDNSNEQFF
cdr3_nt: TGTGCCAGCAGGGACAACAGTAATGAGCAGTTCTTC

j_call: TRBJ2-1
clone_size: NA
d_call: TRBD2
v_call: TRBV4-2
cdr3_aa: CASSGEGEQFF
cdr3_nt: TGTGCCAGCAGCGGGGAGGGTGAGCAGTTCTTC

j_call: TRBJ2-1
clone_size: NA
d_call: NA
v_call: TRBV30
cdr3_aa: CAWSVLAFGTYNEQFF
cdr3_nt: TGTGCCTGGAGTGTGCTGGCTTTCGGGACTTACAATGAGCAGTTCTTC

j_call: TRBJ2-3
clone_size: NA
d_call: NA
v_call: TRBV30
cdr3_aa: CAWSTTGAPTDTQYF
cdr3_nt: TGTGCCTGGAGCACCACGGGAGCCCCAACGGATACGCAGTATTTT

j_call: TRBJ2-3
clone_size: NA
d_call: TRBD2
v_call: TRBV5-5
cdr3_aa: CASSLVSGSVGDTQYF
cdr3_nt: TGTGCCAGCAGCTTGGTTAGCGGGAGTGTCGGAGATACGCAGTATTTT

j_call: TRBJ1-5
clone_size: NA
d_call: TRBD1
v_call: TRBV28
cdr3_aa: CASSLGQPNQPQHF
cdr3_nt: TGTGCCAGCAGTCTGGGACAGCCTAATCAGCCCCAGCATTTT

j_call: TRBJ2-7
clone_size: NA
d_call: TRBD2
v_call: TRBV10-3
cdr3_aa: CAISESLTAGNYEQYF
cdr3_nt: TGTGCCATCAGTGAGTCTCTAACAGCGGGAAATTACGAGCAGTACTTC

j_call: TRBJ2-7
clone_size: NA
d_call: NA
v_call: TRBV28
cdr3_aa: CASSPPKTGLTKQYF
cdr3_nt: TGTGCCAGCAGTCCCCCTAAGACAGGACTTACGAAGCAGTACTTC

j_call: TRBJ2-2
clone_size: NA
d_call: TRBD1
v_call: TRBV4-1
cdr3_aa: CASSVRTGHTGELFF
cdr3_nt: TGCGCCAGCAGTGTAAGGACAGGTCACACCGGGGAGCTGTTTTTT

j_call: TRBJ2-3
clone_size: NA
d_call: TRBD1
v_call: TRBV6-5
cdr3_aa: CASSFRTGTDTQYF
cdr3_nt: TGTGCCAGCAGTTTTCGGACAGGGACAGATACGCAGTATTTT

j_call: TRBJ2-1
clone_size: NA
d_call: TRBD1
v_call: TRBV27
cdr3_aa: CASSLSADRGQSYNEQFF
cdr3_nt: TGTGCCAGCAGTTTATCGGCCGACAGGGGGCAGAGCTACAATGAGCAGTTCTTC

j_call: TRBJ1-4
clone_size: NA
d_call: NA
v_call: TRBV30
cdr3_aa: CAWQAGAWEKLFF
cdr3_nt: TGTGCCTGGCAAGCAGGGGCTTGGGAAAAACTGTTTTTT

j_call: TRBJ1-1
clone_size: once
d_call: TRBD1
v_call: TRBV11-2
cdr3_aa: CASSLISGGAGEAFF
cdr3_nt: TGTGCCAGCAGCTTAATCTCAGGGGGCGCAGGTGAAGCTTTCTTT

j_call: TRBJ2-1
clone_size: NA
d_call: TRBD2
v_call: TRBV14
cdr3_aa: CASSRRTSVPNEQFF
cdr3_nt: TGTGCCAGCAGCCGAAGGACTAGCGTTCCGAATGAGCAGTTCTTC

j_call: TRBJ1-5
clone_size: few
d_call: TRBD1
v_call: TRBV6-9
cdr3_aa: CASSSPGQGDQPQHF
cdr3_nt: TGTGCCAGCAGTTCTCCGGGACAGGGAGATCAGCCCCAGCATTTT

j_call: TRBJ1-5
clone_size: once
d_call: NA
v_call: TRBV5-1
cdr3_aa: CASSEGPNQPQHF
cdr3_nt: TGCGCCAGCAGCGAGGGCCCCAATCAGCCCCAGCATTTT

j_call: TRBJ2-3
clone_size: NA
d_call: NA
v_call: TRBV3-1/TRBV3-2
cdr3_aa: CASSQWEGGSTDTQYF
cdr3_nt: TGTGCCAGCAGCCAATGGGAAGGGGGTAGCACAGATACGCAGTATTTT

j_call: TRBJ1-2
clone_size: few
d_call: TRBD1
v_call: TRBV24-1
cdr3_aa: CATSDRGQDLRGYTF
cdr3_nt: TGTGCCACCAGTGACCGAGGACAGGATCTTAGGGGCTACACCTTC

j_call: TRBJ2-7
clone_size: NA
d_call: TRBD1
v_call: TRBV6-2/TRBV6-3
cdr3_aa: CASSSRDRVGNGQYF
cdr3_nt: TGTGCCAGCAGTTCCCGGGACAGGGTCGGTAATGGGCAGTACTTC